This T cell receptor (beta chain) was recorded in a study of early T cells in non-severe SARS-CoV-2 infection. Study background: The sequenced material was bulk RNA from unsorted whole blood, and its chains were unpaired.

Individual cDNA molecules received unique molecular identifiers during library preparation. TCRdb re-analysed the 5' RACE reads in MiXCR, keeping a single row per CDR3 protein. The sample has approximately 37,000 distinct CDR3 sequences; around 8% are singletons. Notes on the study in general: VDJdb-based matching was biased toward anti-spike CD8 responses and missed private and CD4 specificities.

The CDR3 totals 15 residues. V lost 7 bases to trimming and J lost 5 bases, with 15 bases between them. Germline values: CDR1 MDHEN, CDR2 SYDVKM. As to this clonotype: As yet, its antigen is unknown.

The source was whole blood, collected at baseline. This receptor was identified in an adult who was a healthcare worker with PCR-confirmed SARS-CoV-2 infection or an uninfected control (not recorded which). The chain combines TRBV28 with TRBJ1-6; D might be TRBD1 (5 bases). The CDR3 DNA reads TGTGCCAGCATGTCATTCGGGGGAGATAATTCACCCCTCCACTTT. It translates to CASMSFGGDNSPLHF.